This T cell receptor (beta chain) comes out of a study of blood T cell repertoires in COVID-19. On the study more broadly: Donors in the United States, Italy and Spain gave samples during acute or convalescent COVID-19. From T cells, B-cell-depleted T cells, or PBMCs came the material, which was cDNA or gDNA.

V lost 4 bases, J lost 7 bases, and 25 bases lay in between. The CDR3 sequence is 17 residues long. Germline V lookup: CDR1 GTSNPN, CDR2 SVGIG (reference sequence). Original data processing: Quantification of nucleated cells was approximated via reference gene primer amplification. Produced via immunoSEQ multiplex PCR; TCRdb's table is partial and in-frame only. V and J calls plus clone size are reproduced from that table; the DNA served to infer D and trimming. This repertoire shows roughly 200,000 clones, roughly 89% found once; its top ten account for approximately 6.2%. The sequencing input was peripheral blood. This clonotype originated in a man in his 60s who had recovered from COVID-19. The chain combines TRBV30 with TRBJ1-4, with a weak D call TRBD1 (6 bases). CDR3 coding DNA: TGTGCCTGGACCGCAGCCCCCGCCGGGACAATCGGTGAAAAACTGTTTTTT. Translating it yields CAWTAAPAGTIGEKLFF. Full variable domain (remainder filled in from reference TRBV30 and TRBJ1-4): SQTIHQWPATLVQPVGSPLSLECTVEGTSNPNLYWYRQAAGRGLQLLFYSVGIGQISSEVPQNLSASRPQDRQFILSSKKLLLSDSGFYLCAWTAAPAGTIGEKLFFGSGTQLSVL.